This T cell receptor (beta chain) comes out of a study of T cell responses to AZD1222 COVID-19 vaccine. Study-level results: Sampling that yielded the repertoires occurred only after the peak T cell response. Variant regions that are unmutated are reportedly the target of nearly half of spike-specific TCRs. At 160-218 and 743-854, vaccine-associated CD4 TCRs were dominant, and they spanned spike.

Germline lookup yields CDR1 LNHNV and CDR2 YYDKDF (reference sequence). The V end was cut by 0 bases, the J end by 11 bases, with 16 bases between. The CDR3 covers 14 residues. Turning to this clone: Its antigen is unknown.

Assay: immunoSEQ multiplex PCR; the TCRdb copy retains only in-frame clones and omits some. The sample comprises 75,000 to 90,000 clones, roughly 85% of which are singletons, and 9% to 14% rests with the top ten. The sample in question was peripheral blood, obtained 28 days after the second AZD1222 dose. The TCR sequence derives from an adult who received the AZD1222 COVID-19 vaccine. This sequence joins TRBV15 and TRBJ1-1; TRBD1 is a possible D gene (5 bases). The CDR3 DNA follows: TGTGCCACCAGCAGAGATGGACAACCGGGGGTGGCTTTCTTT. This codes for CATSRDGQPGVAFF.